These 2 T cell receptor beta chains share one sample of origin, sequenced in a study of OX40 agonist ivuxolimab in advanced cancers. The repertoire was sequenced with immunoSEQ multiplex PCR; TCRdb's copy has only in-frame clones and lacks some. The data hold 80,000 to 95,000 clones, with approximately 91% observed a single time. This specimen consisted of CD4+ or CD8+ T cells sorted from blood, obtained in a trial of the OX40 agonist ivuxolimab. Source of these receptors: an adult with an advanced solid tumor such as melanoma, head and neck, liver or kidney cancer.

V and J are TRBV7-2 and TRBJ1-4; 8 bases line up with TRBD1. The junction had 3 bases not matched to a gene; V was cut back by 6 bases and J by 6 bases. Germline V gene lookup returns CDR1 SGHTA and CDR2 FQGNSA. The CDR3 runs to 13 residues. The CDR3 region has the DNA TGTGCCAGCAGGGACAGGGCTTATGAAAAACTGTTTTTT. Translating gives CASRDRAYEKLFF. The whole variable domain, remainder taken from reference TRBV7-2 and TRBJ1-4, is GAGVSQSPSNKVTEKGKDVELRCDPISGHTALYWYRQSLGQGLEFLIYFQGNSAPDKSGLPSDRFSAERTGGSVSTLTIQRTQQEDSAVYLCASRDRAYEKLFFGSGTQLSVL.

The V and J genes are TRBV27 and TRBJ2-7, with 7 bases aligning to TRBD2. The CDR3 length is 15 residues. Germline V CDR1 and CDR2: MNHEY, SMNVEV (reference sequence). The trim removed 1 base at V and 2 bases at J, leaving 5 bases unmatched. The DNA for the CDR3 is TGTGCCAGCAGTTTATTGGCTAGCGGAACCTACGAGCAGTACTTC. Translated: CASSLLASGTYEQYF.